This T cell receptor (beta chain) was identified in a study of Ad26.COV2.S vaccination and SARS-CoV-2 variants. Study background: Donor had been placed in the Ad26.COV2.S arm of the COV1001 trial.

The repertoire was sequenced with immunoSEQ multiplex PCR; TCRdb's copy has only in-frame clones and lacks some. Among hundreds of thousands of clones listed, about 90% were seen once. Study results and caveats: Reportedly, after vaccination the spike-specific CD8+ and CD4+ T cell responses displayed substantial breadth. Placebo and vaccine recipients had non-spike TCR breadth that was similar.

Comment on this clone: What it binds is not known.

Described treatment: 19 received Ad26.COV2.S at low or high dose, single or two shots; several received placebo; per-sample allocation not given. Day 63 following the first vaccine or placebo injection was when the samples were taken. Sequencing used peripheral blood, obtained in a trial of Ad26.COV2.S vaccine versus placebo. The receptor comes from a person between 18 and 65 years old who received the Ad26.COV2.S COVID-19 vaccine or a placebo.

The CDR3, as DNA: TGTGCCAGCAGTGAAACGGGGACCACTGAAGCTTTCTTT. Its protein is CASSETGTTEAFF. This chain connects TRBV2 to TRBJ1-1; TRBD1 might be the D (5 bases). The CDR3 runs 13 residues. The germline V gene has CDR1 SNHLY and CDR2 FYNNEI. V dropped 2 bases and J dropped 4 bases, with 8 bases sitting between them.